This is a list of T cell receptor beta chains from one sample in a study of beta chain features in type 1 diabetes. TCRdb's copy holds only in-frame clones and misses some; the assay was immunoSEQ multiplex PCR. The sample contains about 230,000 clones, over 8.5% of which appear only once. Sample: naive CD4+ T cells from blood. The receptors come from a woman under 30 in good health. The CDR3 runs from the conserved cysteine through the conserved F or W. Each record gives: V gene, J gene, clone size, CDR3 protein. Expanded clones get a size class; other rows say once, few or many, or leave the size out.

TRBV5-6	TRBJ2-7	few	CASSLGGYEQYF
TRBV19	TRBJ1-5	NA	CASSIYSHNQPQHF
TRBV7-9	TRBJ2-1	NA	CASSLSRSSYNEQFF
TRBV10-3	TRBJ1-1	NA	CAIHTEAANTEAFF
TRBV19	TRBJ1-2	NA	CASSEDRVYGYTF
TRBV23-1	TRBJ1-1	many	CAGGGTFF
TRBV6-5	TRBJ2-5	few	CASSPGVVMGETQYF
TRBV19	TRBJ2-5	NA	CASSPTGLAGTETQYF
TRBV30	TRBJ2-7	NA	CAWSVIGDEQYF
TRBV7-3	TRBJ1-1	NA	CASSLAGGEAFF
TRBV6-5	TRBJ1-2	few	CASSFQTGANYGYTF
TRBV18	TRBJ1-1	NA	CASSPKRGTEAFF
TRBV5-1	TRBJ2-1	few	CASTQGTSGSNEQFF
TRBV5-1	TRBJ1-5	few	CASSSGADNQPQHF
TRBV2	TRBJ1-3	NA	CASGQRSGNTIYF
TRBV19	TRBJ2-5	NA	CASTLGQGPQETQYF
TRBV28	TRBJ2-1	few	CASSLRYLGVAGTSSYNEQFF
TRBV18	TRBJ1-2	NA	CASSPEGARGYTF
TRBV6-1	TRBJ1-1	few	CASSEAGANTEAFF
TRBV28	TRBJ1-1	NA	CASSFAGFEAFF
TRBV9	TRBJ2-2	few	CASSVDTGGLAGELFF
TRBV6-6	TRBJ2-7	few	CASSSGLAGVSEQYF
TRBV4-1	TRBJ1-1	few	CASSQGPGDRERNPEAFF
TRBV18	TRBJ2-7	few	CASSPGAFYEQYF
TRBV5-1	TRBJ1-2	NA	CASTRDTEYGYTF
TRBV5-1	TRBJ1-1	NA	CASSLLDSDQGTEAFF
TRBV11-2	TRBJ2-5	NA	CASSLVRGSPRETQYF
TRBV25-1	TRBJ1-4	few	CASSAWDSNEKLFF
TRBV19	TRBJ2-7	NA	CASSRRLAGGNEQYF
TRBV5-6	TRBJ1-1	NA	CASSFWRGGTEAFF
TRBV6-1	TRBJ2-5	few	CASSRLAGGWETQYF
TRBV5-5	TRBJ2-1	NA	CASSLITSSDEQFF
TRBV7-9	TRBJ2-7	NA	CASSLGGLAGLNYEQYF
TRBV10-2	TRBJ2-1	few	CASSESLAGVNHGYNEQFF
TRBV5-1	TRBJ1-4	NA	CASSSLGGTNEKLFF
TRBV7-9	TRBJ1-1	few	CASSPRQGWNTEAFF
TRBV7-2	TRBJ2-3	NA	CASSLAPSTDTQYF
TRBV11-1	NA	NA	CASSLGEYLEQYF
TRBV6-5	TRBJ2-5	NA	CASSRTLSQETQYF
TRBV30	TRBJ1-5	few	CAWSGGQRRRATINQPQHF
TRBV19	TRBJ2-5	NA	CASSLLSQETQYF
TRBV10-3	TRBJ2-3	NA	CAISRSKAGANTDTQYF
TRBV10-2	TRBJ2-7	NA	CASLAGTGYEQYF
TRBV19	TRBJ1-1	few	CASSIVSGKFEAFF
TRBV9	TRBJ1-2	few	CASTPTGGTNYGYTF